These 19 T cell receptor beta chains share one sample of origin, sequenced in a study of cytomegalovirus exposure and HLA in healthy donors. The primer mix had 60 Vbeta and 13 Jbeta primers. Libraries were prepared by immunoSEQ multiplex PCR; TCRdb keeps only in-frame clonotypes and omits some of them. The sample records fewer than 200,000 clones, about four fifths being singletons. Material for sequencing was PBMCs. The receptors derive from a woman younger than 30 in good health and CMV-seronegative.

This clone was counted a single time. The rearrangement joins TRBV28 to TRBJ1-1, with 11 bases fitting TRBD1. This CDR3 is built from 16 residues. Germline CDR1 is MDHEN and CDR2 is SYDVKM. V gave up 6 bases and J gave up 4 bases; unmatched junction bases: 10. CDR3 region: CASSPPPGQGGTEAFF. In DNA, the CDR3 is TGTGCCAGCAGCCCCCCACCGGGACAGGGGGGCACTGAAGCTTTCTTT.

The chain joins TRBV19 to TRBJ2-2; D is perhaps TRBD1 (5 bases). V was shortened by 6 bases and J by 0 bases, with 14 bases between the two germline ends. Germline V gene data show CDR1 as LNHDA and CDR2 as SQIVND (reference sequence). This CDR3 contains 16 residues. The CDR3 region is CASSLMTVTNTGELFF. The CDR3, as DNA: TGTGCCAGTAGCCTTATGACAGTCACGAACACCGGGGAGCTGTTTTTT.

This clone was detected once. The gene calls are TRBV28 and TRBJ2-1, with TRBD2 matching over 14 bases. This CDR3 contains 18 residues. V was pared by 6 bases and J by 7 bases, with 14 bases of the junction left unmatched. CDR1 is MDHEN and CDR2 is SYDVKM in the germline V gene. The CDR3 nucleotides read TGTGCCAGCAGCATACATCCGGGACTAGCGGGAGATGGGAATGAGCAGTTCTTC. Its protein is CASSIHPGLAGDGNEQFF.

CDR3 amino acids: CASSLVSQPQHF. The CDR3 DNA reads TGTGCCAGCAGTTTAGTCTCTCAGCCCCAGCATTTT. This chain connects TRBV28 to TRBJ1-5; D uncertain. Germline CDR1 reads MDHEN; CDR2 reads SYDVKM. This CDR3 comprises 12 residues. The germline V and J ends were trimmed by 2 bases and 6 bases, with 5 bases remaining between them.

This clone came up once. The V call is TRBV4-1, the J call TRBJ1-2; D may be TRBD1 (6 bases). Per the germline V gene, CDR1 is MGHRA and CDR2 is YSYEKL. V dropped 0 bases and J dropped 4 bases, with 18 bases sitting between them. This CDR3 is 17 amino acids long. Here the CDR3 DNA reads TGCGCCAGCAGCCAAGATCCGGCAGGGGACGGTTCCTATGGCTACACCTTC. Translation gives CASSQDPAGDGSYGYTF.

The rearrangement links TRBV6-6 to TRBJ2-1, with TRBD2 matching over 8 bases. This CDR3 is built from 15 residues. Germline V gene lookup returns CDR1 MNHNY and CDR2 SVGAGI (reference sequence). J was trimmed by 8 bases and V by 4 bases; bases with no gene match: 10. The CDR3 DNA sequence: TGTGCCAGCAGTTCCGGGACTAGACGTATCGATGAGCAGTTCTTC. Amino acid sequence: CASSSGTRRIDEQFF.

The chain links TRBV7-8 to TRBJ1-5, with 10 bases lining up with TRBD1. CDR1 and CDR2 (germline): SGHVS, FQNEAQ. The CDR3 has 15 amino acids. V lost 5 bases, J lost 6 bases, and 7 bases stayed unmatched. CDR3 loop: CASSQTGGVTQPQHF. The CDR3 DNA sequence: TGTGCCAGCAGCCAGACAGGGGGCGTCACTCAGCCCCAGCATTTT.

The rearrangement links TRBV11-2 to TRBJ2-1; 7 bases are a match to TRBD1. Germline loops: CDR1 SGHAT, CDR2 FQNNGV. V shed 1 base, J shed 7 bases, and the junction held 7 bases outside the gene matches. The CDR3 totals 15 residues. For the CDR3, the DNA is TGTGCCAGCAGCTTAGCCGGACAGGTCGGGAATGAGCAGTTCTTC. The encoded protein is CASSLAGQVGNEQFF. The whole variable domain, remainder taken from reference TRBV11-2 and TRBJ2-1, is EAGVAQSPRYKIIEKRQSVAFWCNPISGHATLYWYQQILGQGPKLLIQFQNNGVVDDSQLPKDRFSAERLKGVDSTLKIQPAKLEDSAVYLCASSLAGQVGNEQFFGPGTRLTVL.

The chain joins TRBV4-3 to TRBJ2-2, with a weak D call TRBD2 (6 bases). This CDR3 has 16 amino acids. Germline loops: CDR1 LGHNA, CDR2 YSLEER. The V end lost 4 bases, the J end lost 4 bases, and 16 bases lay between the germline ends. CDR3 sequence (DNA): TGCGCCAGCAGCCCCCGAGACGGGGGAGCCACCGGGGAGCTGTTTTTT. As protein: CASSPRDGGATGELFF.

Details on this clone: This CDR3 is also generated by other DNA sequences in the sample. The chain employs TRBV6-6 and TRBJ2-3; D gene unclear. The CDR3 consists of 13 residues. The germline gives CDR1 MNHNY, CDR2 SVGAGI (reference sequence). The V and J ends lost 5 bases and 1 base respectively, with 7 bases between them. The CDR3 DNA reads TGTGCCAGCAGTAATAGAGGCACAGATACGCAGTATTTT. Residues: CASSNRGTDTQYF.

The chain recombines TRBV5-4 with TRBJ2-3; 8 positions match TRBD2. The CDR3 is 13 residues long. The junction had 2 bases not matched to a gene; V was cut back by 4 bases and J by 4 bases. Germline assignment: CDR1 SGHNT and CDR2 YYREEE (reference sequence). The DNA for the CDR3 is TGTGCCAGCAGCCGGACTAGCCCAGATACGCAGTATTTT. This codes for CASSRTSPDTQYF.

The genes are TRBV7-8 and TRBJ1-5, with TRBD1 matching over 9 bases. CDR3 length: 17 amino acids. Germline CDR1 and CDR2: SGHVS and FQNEAQ. Germline trimming cut 4 bases from V and 6 bases from J; bases unmatched to any gene: 13. In DNA, the CDR3 is TGTGCCAGCAGCTCTCTTCGGACAGGGGAATTGGGTCAGCCCCAGCATTTT. Protein: CASSSLRTGELGQPQHF. Using reference TRBV7-8 and TRBJ1-5 for the parts outside the CDR3, the full variable domain is GAGVSQSPRYKVAKRGQDVALRCDPISGHVSLFWYQQALGQGPEFLTYFQNEAQLDKSGLPSDRFFAERPEGSVSTLKIQRTQQEDSAVYLCASSSLRTGELGQPQHFGDGTRLSIL.

This clone was seen once. J is TRBJ2-5 and V is TRBV6-1, with a weak D call TRBD2 (6 bases). The J call is uncertain, as TRBJ2-7 better fits the DNA end. This CDR3 contains 15 residues. CDR1 and CDR2 from the germline V gene are MNHNS and SASEGT. The CDR3 loop reads CASSPISGSSYEQYF. The CDR3 bases are TGTGCCAGCAGCCCGATTAGCGGAAGCTCCTACGAGCAGTACTTC.

CDR3 in amino acids: CASSQGVGTEAFF. The CDR3 DNA sequence: TGTGCCAGCAGCCAGGGGGTTGGGACTGAAGCTTTCTTT. The chain couples TRBV28 to TRBJ1-1; 7 positions match TRBD1. CDR1 and CDR2 from the germline V gene are MDHEN and SYDVKM. After removal of 6 bases from V and 5 bases from J, the junction contained 6 bases not matched to a gene. The CDR3 covers 13 residues.

This sequence joins TRBV2 and TRBJ1-2; weak D call: TRBD1 (5 bases). The germline CDR1 and CDR2 sequences are SNHLY and FYNNEI. The V end was cut by 2 bases, the J end by 3 bases, with 10 bases between. The CDR3 is 14 residues long. This CDR3 reads CASSEIRGDYGYTF. CDR3 DNA: TGTGCCAGCAGTGAAATTAGGGGTGACTATGGCTACACCTTC.

The gene calls are TRBV19 and TRBJ1-2, with a possible D match to TRBD1 (5 bases). CDR3 length equals 16 residues. Germline V CDR1 and CDR2: LNHDA, SQIVND (reference sequence). V was shortened by 9 bases and J by 8 bases, with 28 bases between the two germline ends. The CDR3 is CASHQFHRDSTNGYTF. The CDR3 bases are TGTGCCAGCCACCAGTTTCACCGGGACTCAACGAACGGCTACACCTTC.

This rearrangement joins TRBV2 to TRBJ2-3, with 13 nucleotides matching TRBD2. Per the germline V gene, CDR1 is SNHLY and CDR2 is FYNNEI. With 7 bases clipped from V and 6 bases from J, the junction kept 13 bases outside the gene matches. CDR3 length equals 17 residues. The CDR3 coding sequence is TGTGCCAGCACCGACGTACTAGCGGGAGGGCCAGGGGATACGCAGTATTTT. It encodes CASTDVLAGGPGDTQYF.

The V call is TRBV11-2, the J call TRBJ1-1; 7 bases map to TRBD1. The CDR3 consists of 12 residues. Germline V lookup: CDR1 SGHAT, CDR2 FQNNGV. V gave up 5 bases and J gave up 8 bases; unmatched junction bases: 5. CDR3 nucleotides: TGTGCCAGCAGCCCCGACAGGGTCGAAGCTTTCTTT. Its translation: CASSPDRVEAFF.

This chain connects TRBV28 to TRBJ1-1, with D hard to call. The CDR3 extends over 14 amino acids. The germline gives CDR1 MDHEN, CDR2 SYDVKM. The ends were cut back, 3 bases at V and 2 bases at J, with 10 bases in the middle. For the CDR3, the DNA is TGTGCCAGCAGTTTTGCTGTAGAAAACACTGAAGCTTTCTTT. It translates to CASSFAVENTEAFF.